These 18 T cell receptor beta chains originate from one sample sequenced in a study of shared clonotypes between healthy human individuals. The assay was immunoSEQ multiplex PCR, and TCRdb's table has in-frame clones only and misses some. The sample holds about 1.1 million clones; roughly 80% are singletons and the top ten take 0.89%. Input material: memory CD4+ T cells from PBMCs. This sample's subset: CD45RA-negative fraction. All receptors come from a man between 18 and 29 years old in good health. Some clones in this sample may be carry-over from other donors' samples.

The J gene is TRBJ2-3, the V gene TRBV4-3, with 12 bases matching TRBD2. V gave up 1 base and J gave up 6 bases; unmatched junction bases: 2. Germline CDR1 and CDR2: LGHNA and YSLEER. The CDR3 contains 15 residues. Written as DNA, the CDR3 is TGCGCCAGCAGCCAAGGACTAGCGGGAGTGGATACGCAGTATTTT. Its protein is CASSQGLAGVDTQYF.

CDR3 loop: CATEKGAREQFF. In DNA, the CDR3 is TGTGCCACCGAGAAGGGGGCACGGGAGCAGTTCTTC. The V call is TRBV28, the J call TRBJ2-1, with 7 bases fitting TRBD1. The V and J ends lost 10 bases and 10 bases, in that order; junction bases with no gene match: 10. This CDR3 region has 12 residues. Germline V gene sequence: CDR1 MDHEN, CDR2 SYDVKM.

The CDR3 protein is CASSLTSGMGNEQFF. The CDR3, as DNA: TGCGCCAGCAGCTTGACTAGCGGGATGGGGAATGAGCAGTTCTTC. The chain employs TRBV5-1 and TRBJ2-1, with 10 bases aligning to TRBD2. The CDR3 loop spans 15 amino acids. The V gene's germline CDR1 is SGHRS and CDR2 YFSETQ. V dropped 1 base and J dropped 7; count of bases not matched to a gene: 5.

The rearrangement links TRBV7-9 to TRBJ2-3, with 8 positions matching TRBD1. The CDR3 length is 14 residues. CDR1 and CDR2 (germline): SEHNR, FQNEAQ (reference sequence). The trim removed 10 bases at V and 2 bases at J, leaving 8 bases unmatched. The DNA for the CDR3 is TGTGCCACCGGGCAGGGGGCTATCACAGATACGCAGTATTTT. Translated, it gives CATGQGAITDTQYF. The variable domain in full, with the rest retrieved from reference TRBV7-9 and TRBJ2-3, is DTGVSQNPRHKITKRGQNVTFRCDPISEHNRLYWYRQTLGQGPEFLTYFQNEAQLEKSRLLSDRFSAERPKGSFSTLEIQRTEQGDSAMYLCATGQGAITDTQYFGPGTRLTVL.

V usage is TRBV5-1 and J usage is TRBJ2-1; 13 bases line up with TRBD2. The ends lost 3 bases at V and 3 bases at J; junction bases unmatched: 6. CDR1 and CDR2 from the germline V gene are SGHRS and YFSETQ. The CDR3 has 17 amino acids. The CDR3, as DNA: TGCGCCAGCAGCTCCGGGACTAGCGGGATGGACTACAATGAGCAGTTCTTC. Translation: CASSSGTSGMDYNEQFF.

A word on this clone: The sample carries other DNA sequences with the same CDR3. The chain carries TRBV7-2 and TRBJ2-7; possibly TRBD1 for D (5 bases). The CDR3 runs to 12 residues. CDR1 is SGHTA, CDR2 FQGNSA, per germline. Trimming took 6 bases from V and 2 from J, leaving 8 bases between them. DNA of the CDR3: TGTGCCAGCAGTCGGACAACCTACGAGCAGTACTTC. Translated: CASSRTTYEQYF.

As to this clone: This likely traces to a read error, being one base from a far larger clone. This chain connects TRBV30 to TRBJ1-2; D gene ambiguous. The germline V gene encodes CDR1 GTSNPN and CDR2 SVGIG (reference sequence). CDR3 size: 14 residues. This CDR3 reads CTWSVGPSFYGYTF. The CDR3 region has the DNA TGTACCTGGAGTGTCGGGCCTTCCTTCTATGGCTACACCTTC.

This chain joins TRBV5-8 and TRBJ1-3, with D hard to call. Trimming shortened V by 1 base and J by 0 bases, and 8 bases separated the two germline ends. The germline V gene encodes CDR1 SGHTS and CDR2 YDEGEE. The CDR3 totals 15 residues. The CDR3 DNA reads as TGTGCCAGCAGCTTGTTCTTCGGCTCTGGAAACACCATATATTTT. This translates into CASSLFFGSGNTIYF.

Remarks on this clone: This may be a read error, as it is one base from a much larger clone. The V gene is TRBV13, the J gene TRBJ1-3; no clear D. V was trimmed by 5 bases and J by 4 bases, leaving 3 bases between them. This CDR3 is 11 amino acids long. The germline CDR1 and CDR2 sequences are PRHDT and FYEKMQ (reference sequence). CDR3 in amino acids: CASSHGNTIYF. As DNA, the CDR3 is TGTGCCAGCAGCCACGGAAACACCATATATTTT.

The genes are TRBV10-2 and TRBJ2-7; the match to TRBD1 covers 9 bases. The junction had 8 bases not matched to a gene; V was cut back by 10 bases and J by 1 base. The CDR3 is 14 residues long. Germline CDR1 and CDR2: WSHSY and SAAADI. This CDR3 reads CATLPTGGSYEQYF. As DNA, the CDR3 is TGCGCCACCCTGCCGACAGGGGGATCCTACGAGCAGTACTTC.

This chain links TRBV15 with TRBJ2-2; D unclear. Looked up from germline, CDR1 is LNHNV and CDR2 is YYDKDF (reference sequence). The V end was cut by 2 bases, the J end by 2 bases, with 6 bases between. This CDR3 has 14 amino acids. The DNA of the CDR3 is TGTGCCACCAGCAGAACTAAAAACACCGGGGAGCTGTTTTTT. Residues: CATSRTKNTGELFF.

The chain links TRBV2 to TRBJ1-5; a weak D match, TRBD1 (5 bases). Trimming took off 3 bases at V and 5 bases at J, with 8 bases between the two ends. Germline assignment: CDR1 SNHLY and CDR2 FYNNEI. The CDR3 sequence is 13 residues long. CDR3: CASSDQGDQPQHF. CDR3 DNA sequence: TGTGCCAGCAGTGACCAGGGAGATCAGCCCCAGCATTTT.

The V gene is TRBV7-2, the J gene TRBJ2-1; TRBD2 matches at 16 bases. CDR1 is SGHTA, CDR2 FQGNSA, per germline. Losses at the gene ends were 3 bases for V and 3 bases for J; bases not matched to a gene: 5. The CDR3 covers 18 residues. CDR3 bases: TGTGCCAGCAGCTTGTTGGGACTAGCGGGAGGGCTCTACAATGAGCAGTTCTTC. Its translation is CASSLLGLAGGLYNEQFF.

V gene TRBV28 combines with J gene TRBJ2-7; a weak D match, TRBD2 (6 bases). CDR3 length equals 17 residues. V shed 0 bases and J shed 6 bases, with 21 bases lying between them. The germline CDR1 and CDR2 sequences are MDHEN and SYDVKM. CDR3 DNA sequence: TGTGCCAGCAGTTTATGGACTATGGGGAGGCCGACTTCCGAGCAGTACTTC. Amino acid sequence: CASSLWTMGRPTSEQYF.

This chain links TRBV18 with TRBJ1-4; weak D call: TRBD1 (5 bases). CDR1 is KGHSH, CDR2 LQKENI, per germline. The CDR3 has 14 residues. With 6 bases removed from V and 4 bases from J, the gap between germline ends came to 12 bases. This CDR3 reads CASSLGRNNEKLFF. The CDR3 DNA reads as TGTGCCAGCTCCCTGGGACGGAATAATGAAAAACTGTTTTTT.

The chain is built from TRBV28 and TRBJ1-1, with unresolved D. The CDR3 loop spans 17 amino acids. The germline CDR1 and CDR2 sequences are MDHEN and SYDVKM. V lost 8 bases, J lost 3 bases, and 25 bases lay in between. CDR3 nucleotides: TGTGCCAGCTGTCCCAGCCCCGGCGGCCATACGGACACTGAAGCTTTCTTT. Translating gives CASCPSPGGHTDTEAFF.

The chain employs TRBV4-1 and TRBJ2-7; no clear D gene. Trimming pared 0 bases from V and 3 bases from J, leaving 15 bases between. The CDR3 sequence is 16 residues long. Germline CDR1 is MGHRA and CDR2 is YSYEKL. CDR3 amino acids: CASSQDSWNSYYEQYF. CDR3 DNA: TGCGCCAGCAGCCAAGACTCCTGGAACAGCTACTACGAGCAGTACTTC.

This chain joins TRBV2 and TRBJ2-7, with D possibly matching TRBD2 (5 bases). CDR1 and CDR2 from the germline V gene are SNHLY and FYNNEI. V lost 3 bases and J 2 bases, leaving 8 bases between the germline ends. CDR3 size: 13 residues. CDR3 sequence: CASSEDFPYEQYF. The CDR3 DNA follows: TGTGCCAGCAGTGAGGACTTCCCCTACGAGCAGTACTTC.